The 6 T cell receptor beta chains in this list originate from one sample, sequenced in a study of OX40 agonist ivuxolimab in advanced cancers. Repertoires were generated with immunoSEQ multiplex PCR, while TCRdb's copy carries only in-frame clones and drops some. The data hold 77,000 or so clones, with roughly 80% observed a single time. The sequences come from CD4+ or CD8+ T cells sorted from blood, collected in a trial of the OX40 agonist ivuxolimab. All receptors derive from an adult with an advanced solid tumor such as melanoma, head and neck, liver or kidney cancer.

The rearrangement links TRBV30 to TRBJ2-7; the match to TRBD1 covers 8 bases. With V trimmed by 5 bases and J by 2 bases, 8 bases remained unmatched. Germline V CDR1 and CDR2: GTSNPN, SVGIG (reference sequence). The CDR3 spans 14 residues. The CDR3 DNA sequence: TGTGCCTGGCGTCCCGGGACAGGCACCTACGAGCAGTACTTC. It encodes CAWRPGTGTYEQYF.

The chain has TRBV4-2 and TRBJ2-2, with 9 positions matching TRBD2. V dropped 0 bases and J dropped 4; count of bases not matched to a gene: 12. The V gene's germline CDR1 is LGHNA and CDR2 YNFKEQ. This CDR3 is built from 19 residues. The CDR3: CASSQDQPVAGGRTGELFF. CDR3 coding DNA: TGTGCCAGCAGCCAAGATCAACCTGTTGCGGGAGGGCGCACCGGGGAGCTGTTTTTT.

V is TRBV20-1 and J is TRBJ2-5, with no clear D. Per germline, CDR1 DFQATT and CDR2 SNEGSKA (reference sequence). The germline V and J ends were trimmed by 1 base and 2 bases, with 2 bases remaining between them. The CDR3 spans 11 residues. CDR3 residues: CSARGQETQYF. The CDR3 DNA reads as TGCAGTGCTAGAGGTCAAGAGACCCAGTACTTC.

The sample holds a few counts of this clone. The chain couples TRBV23-1 to TRBJ2-7, with 7 bases fitting TRBD1. TRBV23-1 is an open reading frame whose function is uncertain. The CDR3 contains 17 residues. V was pared by 2 bases and J by 2 bases, with 12 bases of the junction left unmatched. The CDR3 sequence: CASSQASLDRTTYEQYF. The DNA of the CDR3 is TGCGCCAGCAGTCAAGCCTCTTTGGACAGGACCACCTACGAGCAGTACTTC.

The chain recombines TRBV7-9 with TRBJ1-1, with TRBD1 as a possible D gene (6 bases). The CDR3 extends over 15 amino acids. Germline V gives CDR1 SEHNR, CDR2 FQNEAQ (reference sequence). V lost 5 bases, J lost 1 base, and 14 bases lay in between. In DNA, the CDR3 is TGTGCCAGCAGCGTCAGAGAACAGGGGAACACTGAAGCTTTCTTT. The encoded protein is CASSVREQGNTEAFF.

The J gene is TRBJ2-6, the V gene TRBV29-1, with D perhaps matching TRBD1 (6 bases). The V end lost 7 bases, the J end lost 0 bases, and 16 bases lay between the germline ends. Germline CDR1 and CDR2: SQVTM and ANQGSEA. The CDR3 loop spans 16 amino acids. CDR3 loop: CSASRDTTSGANVLTF. The DNA for the CDR3 is TGCAGCGCAAGCCGGGACACAACCTCTGGGGCCAACGTCCTGACTTTC.